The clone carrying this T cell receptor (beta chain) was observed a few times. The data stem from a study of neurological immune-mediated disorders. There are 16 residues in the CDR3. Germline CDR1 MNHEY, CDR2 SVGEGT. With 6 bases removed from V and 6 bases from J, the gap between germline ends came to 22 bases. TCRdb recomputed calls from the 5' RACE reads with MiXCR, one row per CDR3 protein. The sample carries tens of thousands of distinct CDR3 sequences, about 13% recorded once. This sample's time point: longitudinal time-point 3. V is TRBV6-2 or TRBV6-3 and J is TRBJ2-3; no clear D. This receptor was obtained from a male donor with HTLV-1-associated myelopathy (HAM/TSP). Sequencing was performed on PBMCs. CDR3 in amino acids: CASSPPRRKSTDTQYF. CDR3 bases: TGTGCCAGCAGCCCCCCCCGGCGGAAGTCTACCGATACGCAGTATTTT.